This T cell receptor (beta chain) was sequenced for a study of Tregs in tolerant kidney transplant recipients. Whole-study results and caveats: Changing PCR primers prevented nucleotide comparison between some patients' samples.

The CDR3 runs 14 residues. CDR1 and CDR2 from the germline V gene are GTSNPN and SVGIG (reference sequence). Deletions cut 2 bases from V and 4 bases from J, with 11 bases between. Worth noting for this clone: The antigen remains unidentified.

Thawed PBMCs were FACS-sorted into unstimulated CD4+CD25+CD127- regulatory T cells, CD4+CD25- non-regulatory cells, CD4 and CD8 cells. Generated by immunoSEQ multiplex PCR, the TCRdb table keeps only in-frame clones and is missing some. Of about 78,000 clones listed, under 95% were seen once; the top ten hold approximately 0.35%. The chain recombines TRBV30 with TRBJ2-2; D may be TRBD1 (5 bases). The source was Tregs from blood, collected before the transplant. The TCR was taken from a human donor who received a combined kidney and bone marrow transplant. Here the CDR3 DNA reads TGTGCCTGGAGTAGCCAGGGTGGCACCGGGGAGCTGTTTTTT. Protein sequence: CAWSSQGGTGELFF.